These 15 T cell receptor beta chains came from one sample sequenced in a study of blood T cell repertoires in COVID-19 (dated by TCRdb to the early 2020s). Library method: the immunoSEQ multiplex PCR assay. Sourced from immuneACCESS, this table was stored by TCRdb with only in-frame sequences that have V and J called. A share of the clones is absent; for the studies checked, an unresolved V gene accounts for under half, and the remainder has no known explanation. For this sample the table gives some 70,000 clones, of which around 84% were detected only once. Approximately 0.8% of the sample rests with the top ten. Sequencing input: peripheral blood. The receptors were gathered from a woman aged 70 to 79 with acute or convalescent COVID-19.

The gene calls are TRBV11-2 and TRBJ2-1; D remains ambiguous. With 4 bases removed from V and 0 bases from J, the gap between germline ends came to 13 bases. CDR3 length equals 16 residues. Germline loops: CDR1 SGHAT, CDR2 FQNNGV. The CDR3 here is CASSSVGGSSYNEQFF. The CDR3 region has the DNA TGTGCCAGCAGCTCCGTAGGCGGTAGCTCCTACAATGAGCAGTTCTTC.

This clone has more than one count but fewer than ten. The chain combines TRBV4-1 with TRBJ2-1; the match to TRBD2 covers 12 bases. The trim removed 4 bases at V and 4 bases at J, leaving 8 bases unmatched. Germline assignment: CDR1 MGHRA and CDR2 YSYEKL. The CDR3 sequence is 17 residues long. CDR3 DNA: TGCGCCAGCAGCCCGCGATGGACTAGCGGGGAGTACAATGAGCAGTTCTTC. It encodes CASSPRWTSGEYNEQFF.

The gene calls are TRBV19 and TRBJ2-3, with D unclear. The length of the CDR3 is 13 residues. Looked up from germline, CDR1 is LNHDA and CDR2 is SQIVND (reference sequence). V was pared by 3 bases and J by 1 base, with 5 bases between. CDR3 coding DNA: TGTGCCAGTAGTATGCAGGGCACAGATACGCAGTATTTT. Protein product: CASSMQGTDTQYF.

This chain joins TRBV7-8 and TRBJ1-4, with D tentatively TRBD1 (5 bases). V gave up 4 bases and J gave up 4 bases, with 10 bases separating them. Germline V CDR1 and CDR2: SGHVS, FQNEAQ. The CDR3 loop spans 14 amino acids. The CDR3 protein is CASSSGTNNEKLFF. CDR3 sequence (DNA): TGTGCCAGCAGCTCCGGGACTAATAATGAAAAACTGTTTTTT.

This clone was picked up one time. V usage is TRBV30 and J usage is TRBJ1-1; D is unresolved. V lost 2 bases to trimming and J lost 0 bases, with 7 bases between them. Per the germline V gene, CDR1 is GTSNPN and CDR2 is SVGIG (reference sequence). The CDR3 loop spans 13 amino acids. The CDR3, as DNA: TGTGCCTGGAGTCCTCTTCTGAACACTGAAGCTTTCTTT. Protein: CAWSPLLNTEAFF.

This clone was seen just once. V is TRBV18 and J is TRBJ1-6, with TRBD1 matching 7 bases. The J segment lost 10 bases and the V segment lost 3 bases, leaving 12 bases of the junction unmatched. The length of the CDR3 is 16 residues. Germline V gene sequence: CDR1 KGHSH, CDR2 LQKENI. CDR3 DNA: TGTGCCAGCTCACCCCTCGAGGTAGGGGGCCGATCACCCCTCCACTTT. Its protein is CASSPLEVGGRSPLHF.

The rearrangement links TRBV19 to TRBJ2-1; weak D call: TRBD1 (6 bases). The germline CDR1 and CDR2 sequences are LNHDA and SQIVND (reference sequence). V lost 5 bases, J lost 10 bases, and 15 bases lay in between. The CDR3 covers 13 residues. The CDR3 coding sequence is TGTGCCAGTAGTTCGTCCCAGGGGCGAGAGCAGTTCTTC. Its protein is CASSSSQGREQFF.

The J gene is TRBJ1-2, the V gene TRBV6-1; D uncertain. Trimming shortened V by 1 base and J by 1 base, and 13 bases separated the two germline ends. The CDR3 is 16 amino acids. Germline V gene lookup returns CDR1 MNHNS and CDR2 SASEGT. The CDR3 DNA sequence: TGTGCCAGCAGTGAAGTGTTGTCGGGGAGTAACTATGGCTACACCTTC. This encodes CASSEVLSGSNYGYTF.

In its sample, this clone was seen a few times. The J gene is TRBJ2-1, the V gene TRBV15, with D possibly TRBD1 on 6 matching bases. Trimming removed 4 bases at V and 0 bases at J, with 16 bases between. CDR1 and CDR2 (germline): LNHNV, YYDKDF (reference sequence). The CDR3 extends over 17 amino acids. CDR3 coding DNA: TGTGCCACCAGCACAACTACAGGGCGTAGCTCCTACAATGAGCAGTTCTTC. Protein sequence: CATSTTTGRSSYNEQFF.

This chain links TRBV5-6 with TRBJ2-3, with a weak D call TRBD1 (6 bases). V lost 0 bases and J 4 bases, leaving 15 bases between the germline ends. CDR3 length: 16 amino acids. Germline CDR1 reads SGHDT; CDR2 reads YYEEEE. DNA of the CDR3: TGTGCCAGCAGCTTGGGAAGCACCTACAGGGCAGATACGCAGTATTTT. As protein: CASSLGSTYRADTQYF. The whole variable domain, remainder taken from reference TRBV5-6 and TRBJ2-3, is DAGVTQSPTHLIKTRGQQVTLRCSPKSGHDTVSWYQQALGQGPQFIFQYYEEEERQRGNFPDRFSGHQFPNYSSELNVNALLLGDSALYLCASSLGSTYRADTQYFGPGTRLTVL.

The CDR3: CASSLGRRGQGAGELFF. In DNA form, the CDR3 reads TGTGCCAGCAGCTTAGGCCGACGGGGACAGGGGGCCGGGGAGCTGTTTTTT. V and J are TRBV7-9 and TRBJ2-2, with 11 bases that match TRBD1. This CDR3 contains 17 residues. Trimming took 1 base from V and 6 from J; bases not matched to a gene: 7. Germline assignment: CDR1 SEHNR and CDR2 FQNEAQ (reference sequence).

The J gene is TRBJ2-5, the V gene TRBV28, with TRBD1 identical over 10 bases. This CDR3 has 13 amino acids. The V segment lost 6 bases and the J segment 5 bases; nucleotides outside the gene matches: 3. Germline values: CDR1 MDHEN, CDR2 SYDVKM. CDR3 protein: CASRTGGLETQYF. The DNA for the CDR3 is TGTGCCAGCAGGACAGGGGGCTTGGAGACCCAGTACTTC. Based on the CDR3 plus reference TRBV28 and TRBJ2-5, the full variable domain is DVKVTQSSRYLVKRTGEKVFLECVQDMDHENMFWYRQDPGLGLRLIYFSYDVKMKEKGDIPEGYSVSREKKERFSLILESASTNQTSMYLCASRTGGLETQYFGPGTRLLVL.

This rearrangement joins TRBV29-1 to TRBJ1-2; 8 bases are a match to TRBD1. Trimming cost V 6 bases and J 3 bases; bases outside gene matches: 6. The CDR3 sequence is 13 residues long. The V gene's germline CDR1 is SQVTM and CDR2 ANQGSEA. The CDR3 DNA reads as TGCAGCGTACCGGACAGGGCTGACTATGGCTACACCTTC. It is translated as CSVPDRADYGYTF.

The chain employs TRBV10-2 and TRBJ1-1; D is ambiguous. V gave up 1 base and J gave up 6 bases, with 6 bases separating them. The CDR3 loop spans 12 amino acids. Looked up from germline, CDR1 is WSHSY and CDR2 is SAAADI. The CDR3 bases are TGCGCCAGCAGTGAGTGGAGGGCTGAAGCTTTCTTT. This sequence encodes CASSEWRAEAFF.

The chain has TRBV18 and TRBJ1-1; 7 nucleotides agree with TRBD1. This CDR3 contains 15 residues. With V trimmed by 2 bases and J by 3 bases, 6 bases remained unmatched. Germline loops: CDR1 KGHSH, CDR2 LQKENI. CDR3 in amino acids: CASSPRQGRDTEAFF. CDR3 DNA sequence: TGTGCCAGCTCACCAAGACAGGGAAGGGACACTGAAGCTTTCTTT.